This TCR beta chain stems from a study of blood T cell repertoires in COVID-19. About the research overall: The United States, Italy and Spain supplied acute and convalescent COVID-19 samples. Sample material is recorded as cDNA or gDNA derived from T cells, B-cell-depleted T cells, or PBMCs.

The germline V gene has CDR1 MNHEY and CDR2 SMNVEV (reference sequence). V lost 0 bases, J lost 2 bases, and 8 bases lay in between. The CDR3 length is 15 residues. Authors' analysis steps: Amplification of reference gene primers was used by the study to estimate nucleated cell counts. The method was immunoSEQ multiplex PCR; TCRdb's version includes in-frame clones alone and lacks a portion of them. V and J calls and clone size follow that table, whereas D and trimming were derived from the DNA. The data show around 300,000 clones, around 83% seen once. The clonotype was recovered from a man aged 25 to 45 with active or convalescent COVID-19. This chain links TRBV27 with TRBJ1-5, with a tentative D call TRBD1 (5 bases). The sequenced material came from peripheral blood. The CDR3 DNA sequence: TGTGCCAGCAGTTTATCGTGGGGGGGCAATCAGCCCCAGCATTTT. Translated: CASSLSWGGNQPQHF.